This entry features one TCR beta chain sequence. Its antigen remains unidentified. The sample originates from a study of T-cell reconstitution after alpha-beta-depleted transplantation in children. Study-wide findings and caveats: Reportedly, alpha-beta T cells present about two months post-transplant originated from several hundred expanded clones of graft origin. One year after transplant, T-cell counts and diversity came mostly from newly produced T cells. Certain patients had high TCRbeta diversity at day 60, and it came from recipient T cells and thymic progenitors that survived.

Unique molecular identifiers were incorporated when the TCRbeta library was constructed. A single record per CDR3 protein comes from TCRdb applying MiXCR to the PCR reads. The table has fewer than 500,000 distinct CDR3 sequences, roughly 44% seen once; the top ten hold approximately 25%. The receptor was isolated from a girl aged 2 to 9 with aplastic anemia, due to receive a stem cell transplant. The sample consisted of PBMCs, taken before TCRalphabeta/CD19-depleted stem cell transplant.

The CDR3 sequence is CASSFNEGSEQYF. DNA for the CDR3: TGTGCCAGCAGCTTCAACGAGGGATCCGAGCAGTACTTC. The rearrangement uses TRBV7-9 and TRBJ2-7; a weak D match, TRBD2 (5 bases). The CDR3 is 13 amino acids. Germline lookup yields CDR1 SEHNR and CDR2 FQNEAQ (reference sequence). V shed 3 bases and J shed 6 bases, with 12 bases lying between them.